These T cell receptor beta chains were read from a single sample in a study of a mutant IDH1 vaccine in newly diagnosed glioma. Assay used: immunoSEQ multiplex PCR; TCRdb lists only in-frame clones, some missing. In the table there are some 95,000 clones, 80% of which are singletons. Material: PBMCs, obtained from a glioma patient treated with radiotherapy, temozolomide or both. These receptors all come from a man aged 40-49 years with glioma. CDR3s include the opening cysteine and the closing phenylalanine or tryptophan. D genes are given only for firm matches. Clone size, where shown, is once, few, many, or a class for clones that have expanded.

size: NA; V: TRBV10-3; D: TRBD1; J: TRBJ1-2; DNA: TGTGCCATTCAGGGGGAATTTAACTATGGCTACACCTTC; CDR3: CAIQGEFNYGYTF
size: NA; V: TRBV6-1; D: NA; J: TRBJ1-1; DNA: TGTGCCAGCAGGGACATCGTTCGGACTGAAGCTTTCTTT; CDR3: CASRDIVRTEAFF
size: NA; V: TRBV7-9; D: NA; J: TRBJ1-5; DNA: TGTGCCAGCAGCTTAGCCGGTAGCAATCAGCCCCAGCATTTT; CDR3: CASSLAGSNQPQHF
size: NA; V: TRBV7-9; D: TRBD1; J: TRBJ1-3; DNA: TGTGCCAGCAGCTTTGGGGAGGGGGCATCAGCTGGAAACACCATATATTTT; CDR3: CASSFGEGASAGNTIYF
size: NA; V: TRBV6-5; D: NA; J: TRBJ2-3; DNA: TGTGCCAGCAGTTCTGTAGATACGCAGTATTTT; CDR3: CASSSVDTQYF
size: NA; V: TRBV9; D: TRBD2; J: TRBJ2-1; DNA: TGTGCCAGCAGCGTAGGGACTAGCGGAAACAATGAGCAGTTCTTC; CDR3: CASSVGTSGNNEQFF
size: NA; V: TRBV4-3; D: TRBD1; J: TRBJ1-2; DNA: TGCGCCAGCAGCCAAGAGGGATGGACAGGTGGCTACACCTTC; CDR3: CASSQEGWTGGYTF
size: few; V: TRBV6-1; D: NA; J: TRBJ1-3; DNA: TGTGCCAGCAGTGCGGGCCCTTACTCTGGAAACACCATATATTTT; CDR3: CASSAGPYSGNTIYF
size: NA; V: TRBV4-2; D: TRBD2; J: TRBJ2-7; DNA: TGTGCCAGCAGCCAAGATCGAACGGCGGGAGTCCTCTCCTACGAGCAGTACTTC; CDR3: CASSQDRTAGVLSYEQYF
size: NA; V: TRBV10-1; D: NA; J: TRBJ1-2; DNA: TGCGCCAGCAGTGAGTTAACTAACTATGGCTACACCTTC; CDR3: CASSELTNYGYTF
size: NA; V: TRBV18; D: NA; J: TRBJ2-1; DNA: TGTGCCAGCTCACCAAACGCTGAGACCCCCTACAATGAGCAGTTCTTC; CDR3: CASSPNAETPYNEQFF
size: few; V: TRBV28; D: NA; J: TRBJ2-2; DNA: TGTGCCAGCAGTTTATGGCGGCAGGCAACCGGGGAGCTGTTTTTT; CDR3: CASSLWRQATGELFF
size: NA; V: TRBV2; D: NA; J: TRBJ2-2; DNA: TGTGCCAGCAGGGACAGCAACACCGGGGAGCTGTTTTTT; CDR3: CASRDSNTGELFF
size: NA; V: TRBV5-4; D: TRBD2; J: TRBJ2-1; DNA: TGTGCCAGCAGCAAAAGTGGGACTAGCTTCTACAATGAGCAGTTCTTC; CDR3: CASSKSGTSFYNEQFF
size: NA; V: TRBV5-1; D: TRBD2; J: TRBJ2-7; DNA: TGCGCCAGCAGCTTGAGTAGCGGGGGGGTGTTCTACGAGCAGTACTTC; CDR3: CASSLSSGGVFYEQYF
size: NA; V: TRBV4-1; D: NA; J: TRBJ2-2; DNA: TGCGCCAGCGGTTATGGGGAGAACACCGGGGAGCTGTTTTTT; CDR3: CASGYGENTGELFF
size: NA; V: TRBV4-3; D: TRBD1; J: TRBJ1-2; DNA: TGCGCCAGCAGCCAAGAGACAGGGGGCGAGAAGGACGAGGGCTACACCTTC; CDR3: CASSQETGGEKDEGYTF
size: NA; V: TRBV9; D: TRBD2; J: TRBJ2-7; DNA: TGTGCCAGCAGCCCCCATAGCGGGAGGCCGATCACGCGAGAGCAGTACTTC; CDR3: CASSPHSGRPITREQYF
size: NA; V: TRBV11-2; D: NA; J: TRBJ1-1; DNA: TGTGCCAGCAGCTTTCAGGGGAGAAAAACTGAAGCTTTCTTT; CDR3: CASSFQGRKTEAFF